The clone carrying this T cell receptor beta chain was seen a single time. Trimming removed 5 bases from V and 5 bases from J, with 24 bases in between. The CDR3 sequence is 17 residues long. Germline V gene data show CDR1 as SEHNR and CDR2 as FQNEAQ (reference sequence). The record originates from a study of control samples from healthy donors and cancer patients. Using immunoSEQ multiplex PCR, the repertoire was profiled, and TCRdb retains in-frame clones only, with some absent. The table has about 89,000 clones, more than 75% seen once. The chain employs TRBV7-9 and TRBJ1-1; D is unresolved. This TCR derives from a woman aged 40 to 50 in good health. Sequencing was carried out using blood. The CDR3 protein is CASSPHRRSNPSTEAFF. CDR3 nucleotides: TGTGCCAGCAGCCCGCACCGTAGGTCCAACCCGTCTACTGAAGCTTTCTTT.